This entry lists 10 T cell receptor beta chains sequenced from one sample in a study of blood T cell repertoires in COVID-19. Measured with immunoSEQ multiplex PCR; TCRdb has only the in-frame clones, and not every one. The repertoire has roughly 170,000 clones, about 88% of them found once; the top ten carry 2.7%. The sequencing sample was made of peripheral blood. All receptors derive from a middle-aged man with active or convalescent COVID-19.

V usage is TRBV7-2 and J usage is TRBJ1-1; D perhaps matches TRBD1 (5 bases). The CDR3 loop spans 16 amino acids. The ends were cut back, 1 base at V and 3 bases at J, with 15 bases in the middle. Germline V gene lookup returns CDR1 SGHTA and CDR2 FQGNSA. The DNA of the CDR3 is TGTGCCAGCAGCTTAGGAGGTAGGGGTGAGTACACTGAAGCTTTCTTT. Amino acid sequence: CASSLGGRGEYTEAFF. Full variable domain (remainder filled in from reference TRBV7-2 and TRBJ1-1): GAGVSQSPSNKVTEKGKDVELRCDPISGHTALYWYRQSLGQGLEFLIYFQGNSAPDKSGLPSDRFSAERTGGSVSTLTIQRTQQEDSAVYLCASSLGGRGEYTEAFFGQGTRLTVV.

The V gene is TRBV5-1, the J gene TRBJ2-5; D is undetermined. The V and J ends lost 0 bases and 2 bases respectively, with 5 bases between them. The CDR3 sequence is 13 residues long. Germline V gene sequence: CDR1 SGHRS, CDR2 YFSETQ. In DNA, the CDR3 is TGCGCCAGCAGCTTGGCACTACAAGAGACCCAGTACTTC. It translates to CASSLALQETQYF.

The chain carries TRBV19 and TRBJ1-4, with D possibly matching TRBD1 (6 bases). Trimming shortened V by 3 bases and J by 4 bases, and 12 bases separated the two germline ends. Germline V CDR1 and CDR2: LNHDA, SQIVND (reference sequence). The CDR3 runs to 15 residues. The CDR3 reads CASSIGGLGNEKLFF. The CDR3 bases are TGTGCCAGTAGTATCGGGGGGCTCGGTAATGAAAAACTGTTTTTT.

This chain joins TRBV5-5 and TRBJ2-3; possibly TRBD1 for D (5 bases). The CDR3 spans 15 residues. The germline V gene encodes CDR1 SGHKS and CDR2 YYEKEE (reference sequence). V was clipped by 2 bases and J by 1 base, with 11 bases between them. CDR3 DNA: TGTGCCAGCAGCTTCGGTAGGGGCGGCACAGATACGCAGTATTTT. It yields the protein CASSFGRGGTDTQYF.

The CDR3 DNA reads TGCGCCAGCGTAGAGTCCCCTGTTCCCACAGATACGCAGTATTTT. The encoded protein is CASVESPVPTDTQYF. V and J are TRBV10-2 and TRBJ2-3; unclear D gene. Germline V CDR1 and CDR2: WSHSY, SAAADI. CDR3 length equals 15 residues. V dropped 8 bases and J dropped 2 bases, with 17 bases sitting between them.

The chain uses TRBV5-1 and TRBJ1-5; unclear D gene. The germline CDR1 and CDR2 sequences are SGHRS and YFSETQ. V lost 2 bases, J lost 4 bases, and 10 bases lay in between. The length of the CDR3 is 14 residues. CDR3 DNA sequence: TGCGCCAGCAGCTTAGAGGGAATGAATCAGCCCCAGCATTTT. Translating gives CASSLEGMNQPQHF.

This chain links TRBV4-1 with TRBJ2-5; TRBD1 matches at 7 bases. Looked up from germline, CDR1 is MGHRA and CDR2 is YSYEKL. Trimming took 1 base from V and 3 from J; bases not matched to a gene: 5. The CDR3 loop spans 15 amino acids. The CDR3 nucleotides are TGCGCCAGCAGCCAAGGACAGGGAATGGAAGAGACCCAGTACTTC. Protein sequence: CASSQGQGMEETQYF.

V and J are TRBV9 and TRBJ2-2; 7 bases are shared with TRBD1. The CDR3 has 16 amino acids. V trimming: 3 bases; J trimming: 6 bases; junction bases outside the gene matches: 11. Germline loops: CDR1 SGDLS, CDR2 YYNGEE. As DNA, the CDR3 is TGTGCCAGCAGCGCACCCTTCAACAGGGGCGCCGGGGAGCTGTTTTTT. The encoded protein is CASSAPFNRGAGELFF.

The rearrangement uses TRBV7-9 and TRBJ2-7; 9 positions match TRBD1. This CDR3 contains 14 residues. Per germline, CDR1 SEHNR and CDR2 FQNEAQ (reference sequence). Trimming took 5 bases from V and 3 from J; bases not matched to a gene: 5. The DNA of the CDR3 is TGTGCCAGCAGCGGAGGGACAGGGATCTACGAGCAGTACTTC. The encoded protein is CASSGGTGIYEQYF.

The chain has TRBV12-3 or TRBV12-4 and TRBJ2-7; perhaps TRBD2 as D (6 bases). There are 12 residues in the CDR3. V lost 3 bases to trimming and J lost 10 bases, with 13 bases between them. The CDR3 region is CASSFGGWQQYF. DNA for the CDR3: TGTGCCAGCAGTTTCGGGGGTTGGCAACAGTACTTC.